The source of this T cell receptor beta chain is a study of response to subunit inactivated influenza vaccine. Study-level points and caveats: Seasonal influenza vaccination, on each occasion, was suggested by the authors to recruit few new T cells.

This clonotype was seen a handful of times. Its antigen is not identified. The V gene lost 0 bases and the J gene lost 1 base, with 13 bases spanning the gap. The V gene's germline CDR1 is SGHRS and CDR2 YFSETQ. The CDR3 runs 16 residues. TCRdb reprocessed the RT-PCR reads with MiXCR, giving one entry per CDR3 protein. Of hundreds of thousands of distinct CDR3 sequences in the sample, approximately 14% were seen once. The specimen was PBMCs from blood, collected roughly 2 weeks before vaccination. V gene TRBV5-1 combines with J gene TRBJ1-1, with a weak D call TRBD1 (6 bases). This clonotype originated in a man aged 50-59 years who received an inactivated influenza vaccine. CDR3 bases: TGCGCCAGCAGCTTGGCAACAGGGTTGAGGAACACTGAAGCTTTCTTT. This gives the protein CASSLATGLRNTEAFF.